The 12 T cell receptor beta chains listed next were all sequenced from one sample in a study of shared clonotypes between healthy human individuals. Data came from immunoSEQ multiplex PCR; TCRdb stores just in-frame clones and leaves some out. The repertoire holds more than 2,000,000 clones, with 80% to 95% as singletons. The sequenced material came from naive CD4+ T cells from PBMCs. The subset here: CD45RA+ positively selected. Receptors were obtained from a man younger than 35 in good health. Some clones in this sample may be carry-over from other donors' samples.

The chain joins TRBV19 to TRBJ1-3; possible D gene TRBD1, 6 bases. Per germline, CDR1 LNHDA and CDR2 SQIVND (reference sequence). This CDR3 region has 15 residues. V was trimmed by 3 bases and J by 0 bases, leaving 9 bases between them. CDR3 nucleotide sequence: TGTGCCAGTAGTATTGGACAGCACTCTGGAAACACCATATATTTT. Translating gives CASSIGQHSGNTIYF.

This chain links TRBV28 with TRBJ1-1; no clear D gene. The V gene's germline CDR1 is MDHEN and CDR2 SYDVKM. V shed 2 bases and J shed 2 bases, with 12 bases lying between them. The CDR3 consists of 15 residues. CDR3 in amino acids: CASSLTDSGNTEAFF. CDR3 nucleotide sequence: TGTGCCAGCAGTTTAACGGATTCGGGAAACACTGAAGCTTTCTTT.

In the case of this clone: The sample holds other DNA sequences that translate to the same CDR3. The CDR3 sequence is CASSPGQSTEAFF. The CDR3 nucleotides are TGTGCCAGCTCACCGGGACAGAGCACTGAAGCTTTCTTT. The chain employs TRBV18 and TRBJ1-1; 7 bases are a match to TRBD1. In germline, CDR1 is KGHSH, CDR2 LQKENI. There are 13 residues in the CDR3. After removal of 3 bases from V and 4 bases from J, the junction contained 2 bases not matched to a gene.

The chain recombines TRBV4-2 with TRBJ2-5, with TRBD2 matching 9 bases. The CDR3 is 16 residues long. Germline trimming cut 2 bases from V and 2 bases from J; bases unmatched to any gene: 6. Germline-derived CDR1 and CDR2 are LGHNA and YNFKEQ. CDR3 in DNA: TGTGCCAGCAGCCAAATCTCGACTAGCGGTCAAGAGACCCAGTACTTC. Its protein product is CASSQISTSGQETQYF.

About this clone: The sample has other DNA sequences that encode this CDR3 too. This chain joins TRBV5-1 and TRBJ2-2, with D perhaps TRBD1 or TRBD2 (5 bases each). This CDR3 region has 14 residues. Trimming removed 1 base from V and 4 bases from J, with 8 bases in between. Germline V CDR1 and CDR2: SGHRS, YFSETQ. This CDR3 is CASSLQGPTGELFF. CDR3 nucleotides: TGCGCCAGCAGCTTGCAGGGACCCACCGGGGAGCTGTTTTTT.

This rearrangement joins TRBV6-6 to TRBJ1-4; a possible D gene is TRBD1 (5 bases). CDR3 length equals 13 residues. Trimming left V 5 bases short and J 5 bases short, with 9 bases between. Germline-derived CDR1 and CDR2 are MNHNY and SVGAGI (reference sequence). CDR3 loop: CASSRQTNEKLFF. CDR3 in DNA: TGTGCCAGCAGTCGACAGACCAATGAAAAACTGTTTTTT.

This clone appeared a single time. The rearrangement links TRBV29-1 to TRBJ2-5; 10 bases align to TRBD1. The J call may be mistaken, given a closer DNA end match to TRBJ2-7. Germline loops: CDR1 SQVTM, CDR2 ANQGSEA. CDR3 length equals 12 residues. CDR3 in amino acids: CSAGQGVDEQYF. For the CDR3, the DNA is TGCAGCGCCGGACAGGGGGTAGACGAGCAGTACTTC.

The V and J genes are TRBV7-9 and TRBJ2-7, with 8 bases matching TRBD1. Germline assignment: CDR1 SEHNR and CDR2 FQNEAQ (reference sequence). CDR3 size: 18 residues. Trimming removed 4 bases from V and 1 base from J; junction bases left unmatched: 15. The CDR3 nucleotides read TGTGCCAGCAGCTCCCGAGCTCGACCGGGACAGGTTTCCTACGAGCAGTACTTC. It specifies CASSSRARPGQVSYEQYF.

The chain couples TRBV19 to TRBJ2-7; 7 nucleotides line up with TRBD1. With V trimmed by 5 bases and J by 4 bases, 5 bases remained unmatched. Germline V gene sequence: CDR1 LNHDA, CDR2 SQIVND (reference sequence). This CDR3 has 13 residues. This CDR3 reads CASSPRDRYEQYF. CDR3 coding DNA: TGTGCCAGTAGTCCCCGGGACAGATACGAGCAGTACTTC.

The gene calls are TRBV2 and TRBJ2-3, with D perhaps matching TRBD2 (5 bases). The germline V and J ends were trimmed by 5 bases and 7 bases, with 10 bases remaining between them. This CDR3 is 12 amino acids long. The germline V gene has CDR1 SNHLY and CDR2 FYNNEI. The CDR3 is CASSPQRHTQYF. The CDR3 DNA follows: TGTGCCAGCAGTCCACAGCGGCATACGCAGTATTTT.

The chain employs TRBV7-9 and TRBJ2-1; D is tentatively TRBD1 or TRBD2 (6 bases each). Germline V gene lookup returns CDR1 SEHNR and CDR2 FQNEAQ (reference sequence). V dropped 5 bases and J dropped 6 bases, with 20 bases sitting between them. The CDR3 has 16 amino acids. The CDR3 nucleotides read TGTGCCAGCAGCAGACCGGGGCGGAGGGGGGCCAATGAGCAGTTCTTC. This sequence encodes CASSRPGRRGANEQFF. Combining the CDR3 with reference TRBV7-9 and TRBJ2-1 gives the whole variable domain DTGVSQNPRHKITKRGQNVTFRCDPISEHNRLYWYRQTLGQGPEFLTYFQNEAQLEKSRLLSDRFSAERPKGSFSTLEIQRTEQGDSAMYLCASSRPGRRGANEQFFGPGTRLTVL.

The chain employs TRBV27 and TRBJ2-5; 7 positions agree with TRBD2. This CDR3 contains 14 residues. V lost 3 bases to trimming and J lost 5 bases; unmatched junction nucleotides: 6. CDR1 is MNHEY and CDR2 is SMNVEV in the germline V gene (reference sequence). The CDR3, as DNA: TGTGCCAGCAGTTTTATAGGGGAGGGGGAGACCCAGTACTTC. Protein sequence: CASSFIGEGETQYF.